One sample yielded the 3 T cell receptor beta chains listed below, sequenced in a study of cytomegalovirus exposure and HLA in healthy donors. Primers included in the PCR were 60 Vbeta and 13 Jbeta primers. TCRdb's copy holds only in-frame clones and misses some; the assay was immunoSEQ multiplex PCR. The repertoire holds 190,000 or so clones, 75% to 85% seen once, with approximately 0.4% in the top ten. Material: PBMCs. All receptors derive from a male donor in good health and CMV-seropositive.

This clone has only a few counts. V gene TRBV11-2 combines with J gene TRBJ2-5; perhaps TRBD2 as D (6 bases). Deletions cut 0 bases from V and 5 bases from J, with 13 bases between. The CDR3 contains 15 residues. Germline V gene data show CDR1 as SGHAT and CDR2 as FQNNGV. The CDR3 region has the DNA TGTGCCAGCAGCTTAGAAGGAGGGTCGCGTGAGACCCAGTACTTC. Translated, it gives CASSLEGGSRETQYF.

The CDR3 here is CASRDAAATDTQYF. For the CDR3, the DNA is TGCGCCAGCAGAGATGCGGCTGCGACAGATACGCAGTATTTT. This chain connects TRBV5-1 to TRBJ2-3; D is unresolved. Per the germline V gene, CDR1 is SGHRS and CDR2 is YFSETQ. The V and J ends lost 5 bases and 3 bases respectively, with 13 bases between them. This CDR3 is built from 14 residues. Supplemented by reference TRBV5-1 and TRBJ2-3, the full variable domain reads KAGVTQTPRYLIKTRGQQVTLSCSPISGHRSVSWYQQTPGQGLQFLFEYFSETQRNKGNFPGRFSGRQFSNSRSEMNVSTLELGDSALYLCASRDAAATDTQYFGPGTRLTVL.

This clone showed up just a few times. The CDR3 coding sequence is TGTGCCATCAGTGAGCCTACAAACACGCCCGGGACTAGCGGAGGGAGCACAGATACGCAGTATTTT. Protein: CAISEPTNTPGTSGGSTDTQYF. The chain uses TRBV10-3 and TRBJ2-3, with 11 bases matching TRBD2. The V and J ends lost 2 bases and 0 bases, in that order; junction bases with no gene match: 19. Germline V gives CDR1 ENHRY, CDR2 SYGVKD. The CDR3 runs to 22 residues.